A single sample is the source of the 8 T cell receptor beta chains below, sequenced in a study of cytomegalovirus exposure and HLA in healthy donors. The PCR contained 60 Vbeta and 13 Jbeta primers. Assay: immunoSEQ multiplex PCR; the TCRdb copy retains only in-frame clones and omits some. The sample carries roughly 120,000 clones, about 78% recorded once. Sequencing was carried out using PBMCs. Every receptor here comes from a woman aged 35 to 49 in good health and CMV-seropositive.

The chain recombines TRBV29-1 with TRBJ1-2; 9 bases map to TRBD1. The germline V gene has CDR1 SQVTM and CDR2 ANQGSEA. V gave up 1 base and J gave up 8 bases; unmatched junction bases: 5. The CDR3 is made up of 13 amino acids. Here the CDR3 DNA reads TGCAGCGTTGAAGGGGGACAGGGTGAGGGCTACACCTTC. This gives the protein CSVEGGQGEGYTF.

The chain combines TRBV25-1 with TRBJ1-4, with a weak D call TRBD1 (5 bases). In germline, CDR1 is MGHDK, CDR2 SYGVNS. The length of the CDR3 is 12 residues. V was clipped by 7 bases and J by 8 bases, with 11 bases between them. CDR3 in DNA: TGTGCCAGCACAGGGCTTAGAGAAAAACTGTTTTTT. Residues: CASTGLREKLFF.

In nucleotides, the CDR3 is TGCGCCAGCAGCCAAGGGGAGACAGGGGTGAACACTGAAGCTTTCTTT. Translation: CASSQGETGVNTEAFF. This chain joins TRBV4-1 and TRBJ1-1; 8 bases agree with TRBD1. The CDR3 spans 16 residues. The V and J ends lost 1 base and 0 bases, in that order; junction bases with no gene match: 4. Per the germline V gene, CDR1 is MGHRA and CDR2 is YSYEKL.

V and J are TRBV29-1 and TRBJ1-1, with D hard to call. This CDR3 comprises 11 residues. V was trimmed by 6 bases and J by 6 bases, leaving 11 bases between them. Germline V gene lookup returns CDR1 SQVTM and CDR2 ANQGSEA. The CDR3 region has the DNA TGCAGCGTCCTAGAGCTGGCTGAAGCTTTCTTT. Its protein is CSVLELAEAFF.

This chain joins TRBV10-3 and TRBJ1-1; 8 bases line up with TRBD1. The V gene's germline CDR1 is ENHRY and CDR2 SYGVKD. The CDR3 sequence is 16 residues long. V lost 5 bases and J lost 0; bases outside the gene matches: 8. The DNA of the CDR3 is TGTGCCATCAGTCAGAGACAGGGGCTACTGAACACTGAAGCTTTCTTT. This sequence encodes CAISQRQGLLNTEAFF.

The chain joins TRBV4-3 to TRBJ2-3; D is unresolved. Trimming pared 0 bases from V and 0 bases from J, leaving 10 bases between. The CDR3 contains 16 residues. From germline, CDR1 is LGHNA and CDR2 YSLEER. CDR3 residues: CASSQDSRSSTDTQYF. The CDR3 coding sequence is TGCGCCAGCAGCCAAGATTCGCGGTCTAGCACAGATACGCAGTATTTT.

The gene calls are TRBV5-6 and TRBJ2-4, with D unresolved. The V end lost 1 base, the J end lost 0 bases, and 11 bases lay between the germline ends. The V gene's germline CDR1 is SGHDT and CDR2 YYEEEE. The CDR3 consists of 16 residues. The CDR3 DNA reads TGTGCCAGCAGCTTGAGAAGAGTTCTAGCCAAAAACATTCAGTACTTC. Amino acids: CASSLRRVLAKNIQYF.

Only one count was recorded for this clone. The chain carries TRBV5-1 and TRBJ2-7, with 11 bases identical to TRBD1. This CDR3 has 17 residues. The V and J ends lost 2 bases and 5 bases, in that order; junction bases with no gene match: 12. The germline V gene has CDR1 SGHRS and CDR2 YFSETQ. Written as DNA, the CDR3 is TGCGCCAGCAGCTTCTCCGGGACAGGGGGGCTTCCGGACGAGCAGTACTTC. This gives the protein CASSFSGTGGLPDEQYF.